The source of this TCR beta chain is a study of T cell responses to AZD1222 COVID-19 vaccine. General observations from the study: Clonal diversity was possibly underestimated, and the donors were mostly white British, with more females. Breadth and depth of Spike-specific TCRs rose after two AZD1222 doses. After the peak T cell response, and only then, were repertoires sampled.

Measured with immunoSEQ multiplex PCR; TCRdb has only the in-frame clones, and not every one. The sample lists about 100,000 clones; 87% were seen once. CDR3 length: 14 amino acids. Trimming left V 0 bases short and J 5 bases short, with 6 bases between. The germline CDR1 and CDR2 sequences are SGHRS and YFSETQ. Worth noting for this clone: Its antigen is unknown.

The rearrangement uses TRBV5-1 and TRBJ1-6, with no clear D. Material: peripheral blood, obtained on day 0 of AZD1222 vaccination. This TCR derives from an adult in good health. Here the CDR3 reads CASSLVSDNSPLHF. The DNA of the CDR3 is TGCGCCAGCAGCTTGGTGTCAGATAATTCACCCCTCCACTTT.